The TCR beta chain under discussion was sequenced for a study of shared clonotypes between healthy human individuals. Whole-study context: CD8 memory received one plate per donor, CD8 naive two, CD4 memory three and CD4 naive three.

V lost 3 bases and J lost 0, with 16 bases in between. The CDR3 has 17 residues. In germline, CDR1 is SGHRS, CDR2 YFSETQ. The repertoire was sequenced with immunoSEQ multiplex PCR; TCRdb's copy has only in-frame clones and lacks some. The table includes approximately 940,000 clones, about 80% detected once. Concerning this clone itself: Its specificity is not known.

Overall study findings and caveats: Blood was the only sampled material, and tissue repertoires likely differ.

The receptor was derived from a man aged 18-30 years in good health. Sequencing was done on a sample of memory CD4+ T cells sorted from blood. Subset noted: CD45RA-negative fraction. V usage is TRBV5-1 and J usage is TRBJ1-3; D might be TRBD1 (5 bases). CDR3 sequence reads: CASSWDVATSSGNTIYF. As DNA, the CDR3 is TGCGCCAGCAGCTGGGACGTAGCTACCAGCTCTGGAAACACCATATATTTT.